One and the same sample provided the 20 T cell receptor beta chains below, sequenced in a study of cytomegalovirus exposure and HLA in healthy donors. The PCR employed 60 Vbeta primers together with 13 Jbeta primers. Measured with immunoSEQ multiplex PCR; TCRdb has only the in-frame clones, and not every one. The sample has approximately 150,000 clones; roughly 82% are singletons. The sample consisted of PBMCs. All receptors come from a young woman in good health and CMV-seronegative.

The V and J genes are TRBV19 and TRBJ1-1; no firm D call. Per the germline V gene, CDR1 is LNHDA and CDR2 is SQIVND (reference sequence). Between the trimmed V and J ends, which lost 9 bases and 1 base, there was a span of 12 bases. This CDR3 has 13 amino acids. The CDR3 region is CASAQESNTEAFF. The CDR3 DNA is TGTGCCAGCGCCCAGGAATCGAACACTGAAGCTTTCTTT.

The chain carries TRBV7-2 and TRBJ2-3, with 8 bases identical to TRBD2. With 3 bases clipped from V and 1 base from J, the junction kept 6 bases outside the gene matches. CDR3 length: 16 amino acids. CDR1 SGHTA and CDR2 FQGNSA come from the germline V gene. DNA of the CDR3: TGTGCCAGCAGCTTCACGGCAGCGGGAGGCACAGATACGCAGTATTTT. This gives the protein CASSFTAAGGTDTQYF.

The CDR3: CASSDRQLNEKLFF. The DNA of the CDR3 is TGCGCCAGCAGTGATAGACAGCTTAATGAAAAACTGTTTTTT. The chain has TRBV10-2 and TRBJ1-4, with a possible D match to TRBD1 (5 bases). The germline V and J ends were trimmed by 3 bases and 4 bases, with 9 bases remaining between them. The CDR3 runs to 14 residues. Germline V gene sequence: CDR1 WSHSY, CDR2 SAAADI.

This chain connects TRBV30 to TRBJ1-2; D uncertain. The CDR3 is made up of 11 amino acids. The germline V and J ends were trimmed by 2 bases and 9 bases, with 10 bases remaining between them. Germline V gene lookup returns CDR1 GTSNPN and CDR2 SVGIG (reference sequence). CDR3 loop: CAWSQIVRYTF. CDR3 nucleotides: TGTGCCTGGAGTCAAATTGTCCGCTACACCTTC.

The chain combines TRBV9 with TRBJ1-2, with D possibly matching TRBD1 (5 bases). Trimming removed 4 bases at V and 3 bases at J, with 16 bases between. The CDR3 is 15 residues long. Germline V CDR1 and CDR2: SGDLS, YYNGEE. For the CDR3, the DNA is TGTGCCAGCAGCCCCCGACCCGACAGACACTATGGCTACACCTTC. Its protein product is CASSPRPDRHYGYTF.

This clone was observed a few times. The J gene is TRBJ2-1, the V gene TRBV5-1; 12 bases are a match to TRBD2. Trimming took 4 bases from V and 2 from J; bases not matched to a gene: 4. Germline V CDR1 and CDR2: SGHRS, YFSETQ. The CDR3 sequence is 16 residues long. CDR3 sequence: CASSRGLAGTYNEQFF. The CDR3 region has the DNA TGCGCCAGCAGCAGAGGACTAGCGGGGACCTACAATGAGCAGTTCTTC.

The chain uses TRBV4-2 and TRBJ2-5; D is perhaps TRBD2 (6 bases). CDR3 length: 15 residues. V gave up 4 bases and J gave up 2 bases, with 14 bases separating them. Germline V gene data show CDR1 as LGHNA and CDR2 as YNFKEQ. This CDR3 reads CASSPGAGQQETQYF. The CDR3 DNA sequence: TGTGCCAGCAGCCCCGGCGCGGGGCAGCAAGAGACCCAGTACTTC.

The chain recombines TRBV9 with TRBJ2-7, with 7 bases identical to TRBD2. Losses at the gene ends were 4 bases for V and 3 bases for J; bases not matched to a gene: 10. Germline assignment: CDR1 SGDLS and CDR2 YYNGEE. The CDR3 consists of 15 residues. CDR3 protein: CASSPNWEGYYEQYF. DNA for the CDR3: TGTGCCAGCAGCCCTAATTGGGAGGGTTACTACGAGCAGTACTTC.

The CDR3 bases are TGTGCCAGTCGTATAACAGGGTTCTCCTACAATGAGCAGTTCTTC. Translating it yields CASRITGFSYNEQFF. The rearrangement joins TRBV28 to TRBJ2-1; D perhaps matches TRBD1 (6 bases). The CDR3 is 15 residues long. Deletions cut 9 bases from V and 0 bases from J, with 15 bases between. CDR1 and CDR2 (germline): MDHEN, SYDVKM.

The rearrangement uses TRBV7-9 and TRBJ2-5, with D possibly TRBD2 on 7 matching bases. CDR1 SEHNR and CDR2 FQNEAQ come from the germline V gene (reference sequence). Trimming removed 5 bases at V and 4 bases at J, with 17 bases between. There are 15 residues in the CDR3. CDR3 DNA: TGTGCCAGCAGCCCCCCGGGGGGCCGAGGAGAGACCCAGTACTTC. This translates into CASSPPGGRGETQYF.

This chain connects TRBV21-1 to TRBJ2-7; the table names TRBD2, a call not compared with the DNA. TRBV21-1 is a listed pseudogene. The CDR3 is made up of 14 amino acids. The CDR3 nucleotides are TGTGCCAGCGCTAGCGGGATCCTGCCTCGCGAGCAGTACTTC. This encodes CASASGILPREQYF.

V and J are TRBV6-1 and TRBJ1-6; weak D call: TRBD1 (6 bases). The CDR3 sequence is 14 residues long. The V gene lost 6 bases and the J gene lost 14 bases, with 20 bases spanning the gap. Germline V gives CDR1 MNHNS, CDR2 SASEGT. For the CDR3, the DNA is TGTGCCAGCAGGAGGGGACACGGTCTAGGGACCCTCCACTTT. It codes for CASRRGHGLGTLHF.

This sequence joins TRBV4-2 and TRBJ1-6; possible D gene TRBD1, 6 bases. CDR1 is LGHNA, CDR2 YNFKEQ, per germline. V shed 4 bases and J shed 5 bases, with 21 bases lying between them. The CDR3 has 18 residues. CDR3 sequence: CASSRRQGQSGDNSPLHF. The CDR3 DNA reads TGTGCCAGCAGCCGCCGGCAGGGGCAATCGGGCGATAATTCACCCCTCCACTTT.

The chain is built from TRBV5-1 and TRBJ2-2; D is possibly TRBD2 (6 bases). This CDR3 is 15 amino acids long. V gave up 0 bases and J gave up 5 bases, with 11 bases separating them. CDR1 SGHRS and CDR2 YFSETQ come from the germline V gene. The CDR3 is CASSLAGGGTGELFF. CDR3 nucleotide sequence: TGCGCCAGCAGCTTGGCCGGGGGTGGTACCGGGGAGCTGTTTTTT.

Only a few counts were recorded for this clone. The chain recombines TRBV5-4 with TRBJ2-2; perhaps TRBD1 as D (5 bases). V was pared by 6 bases and J by 8 bases, with 14 bases between. CDR3 size: 13 residues. Germline lookup yields CDR1 SGHNT and CDR2 YYREEE (reference sequence). Here the CDR3 DNA reads TGTGCCAGCATGAGCCGTGGGGCTGGGGAGCTGTTTTTT. It translates to CASMSRGAGELFF.

The CDR3 nucleotides are TGTGCCAGCAGCCCAGAACGGGGGGATACGCAGTATTTT. Encoded protein: CASSPERGDTQYF. The J gene is TRBJ2-3, the V gene TRBV5-4, with a tentative D call TRBD2 (6 bases). Trimming shortened V by 4 bases and J by 6 bases, and 12 bases separated the two germline ends. Germline CDR1 and CDR2: SGHNT and YYREEE (reference sequence). The CDR3 runs 13 residues.

The chain carries TRBV5-6 and TRBJ1-2; maybe TRBD1 (6 bases). Trimming stripped 0 bases from V and 8 bases from J, with 11 bases between. CDR3 length equals 13 residues. Germline loops: CDR1 SGHDT, CDR2 YYEEEE. The CDR3 nucleotides are TGTGCCAGCAGCTTGGGGGGGCCGGTAGGCTACACCTTC. Amino acids: CASSLGGPVGYTF.

The chain combines TRBV5-1 with TRBJ1-2, with D unclear. CDR3 length: 13 residues. The germline V and J ends were trimmed by 0 bases and 11 bases, with 14 bases remaining between them. The germline gives CDR1 SGHRS, CDR2 YFSETQ. This chain's CDR3 is CASSLETGTRYTF. The CDR3, as DNA: TGCGCCAGCAGCTTGGAGACTGGAACAAGATACACCTTC.

The chain carries TRBV5-1 and TRBJ1-2; a weak D match, TRBD1 (6 bases). Germline assignment: CDR1 SGHRS and CDR2 YFSETQ. V was cut by 0 bases and J by 9 bases, with 15 bases left in between. The CDR3 totals 14 residues. CDR3 residues: CASSLVGGEVRYTF. For the CDR3, the DNA is TGCGCCAGCAGCTTGGTAGGGGGGGAGGTACGCTACACCTTC.

This chain uses TRBV4-3 with TRBJ2-5; 10 nucleotides align to TRBD2. J lost 5 bases, V lost 0 bases, and 3 bases had no gene match. The germline gives CDR1 LGHNA, CDR2 YSLEER. The CDR3 extends over 15 amino acids. The CDR3 DNA reads as TGCGCCAGCAGCCAAGATGGTAGCGGGAGGGAGACCCAGTACTTC. This codes for CASSQDGSGRETQYF.